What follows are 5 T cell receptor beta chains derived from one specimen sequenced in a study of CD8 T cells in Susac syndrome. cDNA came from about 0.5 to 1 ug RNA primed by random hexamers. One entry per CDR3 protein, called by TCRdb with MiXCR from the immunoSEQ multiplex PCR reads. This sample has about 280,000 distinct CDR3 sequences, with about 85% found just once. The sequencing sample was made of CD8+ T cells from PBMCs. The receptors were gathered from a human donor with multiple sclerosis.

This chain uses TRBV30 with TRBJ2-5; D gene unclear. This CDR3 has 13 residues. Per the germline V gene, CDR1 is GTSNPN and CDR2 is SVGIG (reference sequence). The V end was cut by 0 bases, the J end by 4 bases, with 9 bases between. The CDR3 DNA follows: TGTGCCTGGAGTGTAAATGAGGCAGAGACCCAGTACTTC. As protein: CAWSVNEAETQYF.

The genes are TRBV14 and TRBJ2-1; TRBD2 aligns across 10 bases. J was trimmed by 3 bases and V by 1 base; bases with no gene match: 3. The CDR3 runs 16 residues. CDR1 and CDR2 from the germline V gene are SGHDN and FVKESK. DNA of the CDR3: TGTGCCAGCAGCCAAGCTAGCGGGAGTATCTACAATGAGCAGTTCTTC. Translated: CASSQASGSIYNEQFF.

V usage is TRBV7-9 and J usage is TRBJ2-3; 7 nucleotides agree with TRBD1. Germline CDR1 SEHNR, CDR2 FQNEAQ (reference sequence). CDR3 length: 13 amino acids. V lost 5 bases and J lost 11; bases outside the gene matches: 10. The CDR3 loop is CASSPDTGTVQYF. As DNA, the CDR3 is TGTGCCAGCAGCCCGGATACCGGGACAGTGCAGTATTTT.

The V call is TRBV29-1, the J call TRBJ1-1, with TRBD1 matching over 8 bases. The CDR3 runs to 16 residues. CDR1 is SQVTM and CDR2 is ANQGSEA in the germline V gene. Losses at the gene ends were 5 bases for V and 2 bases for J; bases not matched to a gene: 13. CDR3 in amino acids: CSVYSGWGQANTEAFF. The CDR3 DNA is TGCAGCGTTTATTCCGGCTGGGGACAGGCAAACACTGAAGCTTTCTTT.

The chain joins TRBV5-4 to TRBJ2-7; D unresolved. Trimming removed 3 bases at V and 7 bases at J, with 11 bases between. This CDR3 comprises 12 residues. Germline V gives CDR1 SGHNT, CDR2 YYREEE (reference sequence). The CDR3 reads CASSSRLEEQYF. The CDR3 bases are TGTGCCAGCAGCTCCAGACTGGAAGAGCAGTACTTC. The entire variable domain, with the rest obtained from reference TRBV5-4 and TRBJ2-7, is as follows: ETGVTQSPTHLIKTRGQQVTLRCSSQSGHNTVSWYQQALGQGPQFIFQYYREEENGRGNFPPRFSGLQFPNYSSELNVNALELDDSALYLCASSSRLEEQYFGPGTRLTVT.